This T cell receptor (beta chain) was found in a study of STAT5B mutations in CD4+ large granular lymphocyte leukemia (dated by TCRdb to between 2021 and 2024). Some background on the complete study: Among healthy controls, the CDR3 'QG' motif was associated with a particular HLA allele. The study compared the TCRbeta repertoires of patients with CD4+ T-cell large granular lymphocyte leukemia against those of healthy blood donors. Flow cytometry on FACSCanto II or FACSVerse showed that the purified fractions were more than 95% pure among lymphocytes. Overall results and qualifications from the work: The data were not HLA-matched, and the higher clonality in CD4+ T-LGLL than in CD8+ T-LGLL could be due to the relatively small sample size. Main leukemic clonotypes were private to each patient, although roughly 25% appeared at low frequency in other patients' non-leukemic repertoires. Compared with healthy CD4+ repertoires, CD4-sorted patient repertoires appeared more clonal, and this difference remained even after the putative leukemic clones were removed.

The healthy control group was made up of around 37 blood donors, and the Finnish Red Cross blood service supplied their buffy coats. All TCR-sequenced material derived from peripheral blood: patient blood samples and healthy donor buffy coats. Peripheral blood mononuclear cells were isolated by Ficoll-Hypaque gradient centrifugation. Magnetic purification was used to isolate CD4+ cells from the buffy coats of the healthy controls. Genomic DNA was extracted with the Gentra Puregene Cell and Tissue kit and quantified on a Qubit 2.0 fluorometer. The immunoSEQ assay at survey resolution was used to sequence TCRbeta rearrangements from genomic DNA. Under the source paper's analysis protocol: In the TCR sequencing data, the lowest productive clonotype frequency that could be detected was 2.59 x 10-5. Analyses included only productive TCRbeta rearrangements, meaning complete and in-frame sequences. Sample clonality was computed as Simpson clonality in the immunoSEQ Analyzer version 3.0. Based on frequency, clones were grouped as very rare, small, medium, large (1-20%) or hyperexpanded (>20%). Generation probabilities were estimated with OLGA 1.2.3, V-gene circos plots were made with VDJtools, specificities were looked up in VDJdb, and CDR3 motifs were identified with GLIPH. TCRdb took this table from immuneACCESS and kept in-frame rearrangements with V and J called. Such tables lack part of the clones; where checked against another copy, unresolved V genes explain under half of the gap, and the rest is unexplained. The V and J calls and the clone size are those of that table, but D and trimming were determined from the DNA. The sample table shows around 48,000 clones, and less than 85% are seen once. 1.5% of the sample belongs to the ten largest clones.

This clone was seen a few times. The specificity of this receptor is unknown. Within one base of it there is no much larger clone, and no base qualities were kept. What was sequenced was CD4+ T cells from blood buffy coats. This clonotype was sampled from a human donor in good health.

This receptor carries the CDR3 CARQQGARGNSSPLHF. The nucleotides are TGTGCCAGACAACAGGGGGCGCGGGGGAATAGTTCACCCCTCCACTTT. The chain was built from TRBV2 and TRBJ1-6; 9 central bases correspond to TRBD1. V is trimmed back by 9 bases and J by 9 bases, and the junction contains 15 bases that no gene match accounts for. From a lookup of the germline V gene, CDR1 and CDR2 are SNHLY and FYNNEI. Including cysteine and phenylalanine, the CDR3 has 16 amino acids. The sequence is cut down to CDR3 DNA, 48 bases in frame from base 1.